The rows below give T cell receptor beta chains drawn from one sample of a study of T-cell memory formation after mild COVID-19. TCRdb re-called the 5' RACE reads with MiXCR, one entry per CDR3 protein. This sample yields roughly 450,000 distinct CDR3 sequences, of which about 20% are seen a single time; about 12% belongs to the top ten. The material sequenced was PBMCs or a T cell subset sorted from them (not recorded which). Receptor source: an adult woman who had mild COVID-19 (a few samples of this study predate the infection). Cell type and time point are not known. CDR3s include the opening cysteine and the closing phenylalanine or tryptophan.

J gene	V gene	CDR3 protein
TRBJ1-1	TRBV25-1	CASSGDTKAFF
TRBJ2-2	TRBV27	CASRTVRTGELFF
TRBJ2-7	TRBV12-3/TRBV12-4	CASSLQDASSYEQYF
TRBJ2-7	TRBV7-9	CASSTEPGQGIFYEQYF
TRBJ2-5	TRBV6-6	CASSYVSGRAGGQETQYF
TRBJ1-4	TRBV12-3/TRBV12-4	CASSFAGGREKLFF
TRBJ2-3	TRBV7-2	CASRSSSGGYTDTQYF
TRBJ2-3	TRBV5-1	CASSFILAGDTQYF
TRBJ2-7	TRBV4-2	CASSQGTGPWPEQYF
TRBJ2-2	TRBV11-2	CASSLKWVLSGPRKNTGELFF
TRBJ1-1	TRBV19	CASSTLSTANTEAFF
TRBJ2-5	TRBV7-2	CASSIWDQETQYF
TRBJ2-7	TRBV6-5	CASRRGLTFFEQYF
TRBJ1-1	TRBV30	CAWRRRNTEAFF
TRBJ2-1	TRBV12-3/TRBV12-4	CASSFLGYEQFF
TRBJ2-7	TRBV12-3/TRBV12-4	CASTLRGWGEQYF
TRBJ2-1	TRBV19	CASSPRDKEGYEQFF
TRBJ2-1	TRBV9	CASSVRPTSVNEQFF
TRBJ2-1	TRBV7-8	CASSLVLRGYNEQFF
TRBJ2-1	TRBV7-2	CASSLGLAMDEQFF
TRBJ1-1	TRBV12-3/TRBV12-4	CASSPDGPGTEAFF
TRBJ1-6	TRBV6-5	CASSTGTGVGSPLHF
TRBJ1-6	TRBV6-5	CASSYQQGVVNSPLHF
TRBJ2-3	TRBV7-2	CASRSGTRGNTDTQYF
TRBJ2-7	TRBV6-7	CASSIQDRGAYEQYF
TRBJ1-6	TRBV9	CASSPTGSSYNSPLHF
TRBJ1-1	TRBV7-8	CASSLGTGGATEAFF
TRBJ1-3	TRBV7-2	CASSDYGDRGRTGNTIYF
TRBJ2-3	TRBV9	CASSEKPGLLSTDTQYF
TRBJ2-7	TRBV7-9	CASSLGEGRSYEQYF
TRBJ1-3	TRBV7-2	CASSLVQGGNTIYF